This T cell receptor (beta chain) was observed in a study of blood T cell repertoires in COVID-19. Symptom resolution, clearance, or two negative PCRs marked the recovered donors of Cohort 3. Under the authors' procedure: Amplification from reference gene primers served as the basis for estimated nucleated cell counts. Sequencing used immunoSEQ multiplex PCR; TCRdb keeps in-frame clones, though not all of them. From that table come the V and J calls and clone size; the DNA was used to work out D and trimming. The data contain around 180,000 clones, 84% of them singletons. With 2 bases removed from V and 2 bases from J, the gap between germline ends came to 4 bases. The CDR3 spans 12 residues. Germline V gene data show CDR1 as MDHEN and CDR2 as SYDVKM.

The clonotype comes from a man aged 50 to 59 who had recovered from COVID-19. This chain uses TRBV28 with TRBJ2-7; no reliable D call. The sequencing sample was made of PBMCs or T cells enriched from blood (not recorded which). In nucleotides, the CDR3 is TGTGCCAGCAGTTTACAGGCCTACGAGCAGTACTTC. Amino acid sequence: CASSLQAYEQYF.